The source of this T cell receptor beta chain is a study of T cells in localized non-small cell lung cancer. Sequencing was performed with immunoSEQ multiplex PCR; in TCRdb, only in-frame clones are kept and a portion is missing. The sample has tens of thousands of clones; 85% to 95% are singletons. The CDR3 runs 15 residues. The V and J ends lost 0 bases and 0 bases respectively, with 6 bases between them. Germline V lookup: CDR1 SGHNT, CDR2 YYREEE (reference sequence). This TCR was sampled from a female donor older than 55 with stage I lung adenocarcinoma. The rearrangement links TRBV5-4 to TRBJ2-2; D is ambiguous. This specimen consisted of peripheral blood, obtained before any cancer treatment. The CDR3 nucleotides read TGTGCCAGCAGCTTGGATTTTTCGAACACCGGGGAGCTGTTTTTT. Translating gives CASSLDFSNTGELFF.